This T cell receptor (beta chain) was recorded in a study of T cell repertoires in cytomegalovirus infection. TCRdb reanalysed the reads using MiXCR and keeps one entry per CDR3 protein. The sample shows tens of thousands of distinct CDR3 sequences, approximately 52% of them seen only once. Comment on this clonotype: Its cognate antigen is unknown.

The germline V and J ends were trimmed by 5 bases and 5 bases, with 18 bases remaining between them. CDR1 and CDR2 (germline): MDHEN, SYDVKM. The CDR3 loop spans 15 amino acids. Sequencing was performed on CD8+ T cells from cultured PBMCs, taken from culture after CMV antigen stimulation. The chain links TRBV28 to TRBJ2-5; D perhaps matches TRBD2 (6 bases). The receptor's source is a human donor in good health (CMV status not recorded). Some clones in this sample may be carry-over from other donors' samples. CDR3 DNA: TGTGCCAGCAGTAGCGGGCGAGGAGACTGGGAGACCCAGTACTTC. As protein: CASSSGRGDWETQYF.